This T cell receptor beta chain appears in the sequencing data of a study of blood T cell repertoires in COVID-19. Study-level information: T cells, B-cell-depleted T cells, or PBMCs provided the cDNA or gDNA that served as material.

This CDR3 is built from 15 residues. The V and J ends lost 2 bases and 3 bases respectively, with 15 bases between them. Germline CDR1 and CDR2: SGDLS and YYNGEE. Seattle participants joined during active infection and were tracked over time. Profiled with immunoSEQ multiplex PCR; TCRdb holds only in-frame clones, not every one. The table lists about 180,000 clones, 65% to 85% of them singletons, with about 7% in the top ten. The chain combines TRBV9 with TRBJ2-7; tentative D call: TRBD1 (5 bases). This TCR was sampled from a woman aged 40 to 50 with COVID-19, enrolled during active disease. Material: peripheral blood. CDR3 sequence reads: CASSVFPGRDYEQYF. CDR3 nucleotide sequence: TGTGCCAGCAGCGTCTTCCCCGGCAGGGACTACGAGCAGTACTTC.